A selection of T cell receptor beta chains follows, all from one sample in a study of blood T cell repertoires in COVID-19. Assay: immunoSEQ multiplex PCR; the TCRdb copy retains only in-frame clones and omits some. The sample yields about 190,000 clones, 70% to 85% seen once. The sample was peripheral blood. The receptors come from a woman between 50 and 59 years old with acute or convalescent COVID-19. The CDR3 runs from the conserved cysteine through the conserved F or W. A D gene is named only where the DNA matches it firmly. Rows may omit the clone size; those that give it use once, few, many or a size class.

CASSIEGLAGNSYNEQFF | TGTGCCAGTAGTATAGAGGGACTAGCGGGAAACTCCTACAATGAGCAGTTCTTC | TRBD2 | few | TRBJ2-1 | TRBV19
CASSPPTQGGGELFF | TGTGCCAGCTCACCACCGACCCAGGGTGGCGGGGAGCTGTTTTTT | NA | NA | TRBJ2-2 | TRBV18
CASSFRRTGNLDEQYF | TGTGCCAGCAGCTTTCGACGAACAGGGAATCTGGACGAGCAGTACTTC | NA | NA | TRBJ2-7 | TRBV7-9
CASSPGLAGSNLQETQYF | TGTGCCAGCAGCCCGGGACTAGCGGGATCCAACCTCCAAGAGACCCAGTACTTC | TRBD2 | NA | TRBJ2-5 | TRBV9
CASSQASVSRGEQFF | TGTGCCAGCAGCCAGGCTAGCGTCTCCCGGGGGGAGCAGTTCTTC | NA | few | TRBJ2-1 | TRBV7-2
CASSPRREPGETQYF | TGTGCCAGCAGCCCTCGCCGGGAGCCCGGAGAGACCCAGTACTTC | NA | NA | TRBJ2-5 | TRBV9
CASSLAGTGGRYTF | TGTGCCAGCAGCTTAGCCGGGACAGGGGGCCGCTACACCTTC | TRBD1 | few | TRBJ1-2 | TRBV11-2
CASSPGAYIRVHF | TGTGCCAGCAGCCCTGGAGCCTATATCAGGGTCCACTTT | NA | NA | TRBJ1-6 | TRBV27
CATSWGEYEQYF | TGTGCCACCTCTTGGGGGGAATACGAGCAGTACTTC | NA | NA | TRBJ2-7 | TRBV19
CATTTSGSPYNEQFF | TGTGCCACCACGACTAGCGGGAGCCCCTACAATGAGCAGTTCTTC | TRBD2 | NA | TRBJ2-1 | TRBV19